Below, 30 T cell receptor beta chains from the same sample are listed, as sequenced in a study of PD-L1 blockade in urothelial cancer. The table came from immunoSEQ multiplex PCR; TCRdb's copy has only in-frame clones and leaves some out. Among fewer than 45,000 clones listed, over 75% were seen once. Time point: pretreatment peripheral blood. The sample here was PBMCs, taken around atezolizumab (anti-PD-L1) treatment. The receptors derive from a donor aged 40 or over with urothelial cancer.

This clone was seen a single time. One end of the junction fails to match germline, which may point to a read error. V gene TRBV7-7 combines with J gene TRBJ2-5; 9 nucleotides align to TRBD1. CDR1 and CDR2 from the germline V gene are SSHAT and FNYEAQ (reference sequence). The CDR3 sequence is 15 residues long. The CDR3 DNA is TGTGCTAGCAGCTTTGGGGACAGGGCCCAAGAGACCCAGTACTTC. Protein product: CASSFGDRAQETQYF.

This chain's CDR3 is CASSNRGGVPYNEQFF. The CDR3 DNA follows: TGTGCCAGCAGCAACCGGGGGGGGGTCCCCTACAATGAGCAGTTCTTC. The rearrangement links TRBV11-3 to TRBJ2-1, with TRBD2 identical over 8 bases. Germline V gene lookup returns CDR1 SGHNT and CDR2 YENEEA. Unmatched junction bases numbered 8, after V lost 5 bases and J lost 2 bases. CDR3 size: 16 residues.

The CDR3 sequence is CASSAQTGSAYNEQFF. The CDR3, as DNA: TGTGCCAGCAGCGCCCAGACAGGATCAGCCTACAATGAGCAGTTCTTC. The chain uses TRBV7-2 and TRBJ2-1, with D tentatively TRBD1 (6 bases). The germline CDR1 and CDR2 sequences are SGHTA and FQGNSA. V shed 5 bases and J shed 2 bases, with 16 bases lying between them. CDR3 length: 16 residues.

The chain joins TRBV23-1 to TRBJ2-7, with a tentative D call TRBD2 (9 bases). TRBV23-1 is filed as an ORF, its function uncertain. There are 20 residues in the CDR3. Trimming cost V 3 bases and J 1 base, with 28 bases left between them. The CDR3: CASSQSSTGATSGGSYEQYF. Written as DNA, the CDR3 is TGCGCCAGCAGTCAGTCATCGACAGGGGCGACTAGCGGAGGGTCCTACGAGCAGTACTTC.

CDR3 nucleotide sequence: TGTGCCAGCAGCTTCGGACTAGCGGTCCAAGAGACCCAGTACTTC. Translation gives CASSFGLAVQETQYF. J is TRBJ2-5 and V is TRBV5-4; 10 nucleotides match TRBD2. V lost 2 bases, J lost 1 base, and 2 bases stayed unmatched. This CDR3 is built from 15 residues. Germline-derived CDR1 and CDR2 are SGHNT and YYREEE (reference sequence).

In its sample, this clone was seen once. The rearrangement links TRBV7-9 to TRBJ2-7, with TRBD2 matching over 9 bases. V was clipped by 5 bases and J by 4 bases; unmatched bases: 9. Germline loops: CDR1 SEHNR, CDR2 FQNEAQ (reference sequence). This CDR3 has 15 residues. CDR3 region: CASSPPGLARYEQYF. Written as DNA, the CDR3 is TGTGCCAGCAGCCCCCCGGGACTAGCCCGTTACGAGCAGTACTTC.

This clone showed up just once. The CDR3 here is CASSFTGGRGIQYF. CDR3 DNA: TGTGCCAGCAGTTTCACAGGGGGGAGAGGCATTCAGTACTTC. This chain uses TRBV28 with TRBJ2-4, with 8 positions matching TRBD1. Germline V gives CDR1 MDHEN, CDR2 SYDVKM. CDR3 length: 14 amino acids. Germline trimming cut 3 bases from V and 9 bases from J; bases unmatched to any gene: 7.

At least ten counts were recorded for this clone. The V and J genes are TRBV6-5 and TRBJ1-3; a weak D match, TRBD1 (6 bases). CDR3 length: 14 amino acids. The germline V and J ends were trimmed by 6 bases and 3 bases, with 12 bases remaining between them. Germline V gene sequence: CDR1 MNHEY, CDR2 SVGAGI. The CDR3 loop is CASSPTGHGNTIYF. CDR3 coding DNA: TGTGCCAGCAGCCCAACAGGGCATGGAAACACCATATATTTT.

The V and J genes are TRBV5-1 and TRBJ2-1; 11 nucleotides agree with TRBD2. Germline V gives CDR1 SGHRS, CDR2 YFSETQ. The CDR3 sequence is 14 residues long. V dropped 6 bases and J dropped 7; count of bases not matched to a gene: 6. In DNA, the CDR3 is TGCGCCAGCAACCTAGCGGGAGGAGAAAATGAGCAGTTCTTC. Its protein product is CASNLAGGENEQFF.

The gene calls are TRBV14 and TRBJ2-1, with 9 bases identical to TRBD2. Germline V lookup: CDR1 SGHDN, CDR2 FVKESK. V shed 4 bases, J shed 13 bases, and the junction held 8 bases outside the gene matches. The CDR3 loop spans 13 amino acids. CDR3 nucleotides: TGTGCCAGCAGCCCTTATAGCGGGAGTTCCCAGTTCTTC. It codes for CASSPYSGSSQFF.

The chain links TRBV27 to TRBJ2-2; D is uncertain. Germline V gene lookup returns CDR1 MNHEY and CDR2 SMNVEV (reference sequence). The CDR3 contains 12 residues. Trimming stripped 4 bases from V and 4 bases from J, with 4 bases between. The CDR3 sequence: CASSWPTGELFF. The DNA for the CDR3 is TGTGCCAGCAGTTGGCCCACCGGGGAGCTGTTTTTT.

This clone was detected only a few times. CDR3: CASSLGLQGPNGYTF. The CDR3 DNA sequence: TGTGCCAGCAGCTTGGGCCTACAGGGCCCGAATGGCTACACCTTC. The chain employs TRBV5-4 and TRBJ1-2; TRBD1 is a possible D gene (6 bases). The V gene lost 0 bases and the J gene lost 6 bases, with 15 bases spanning the gap. The germline V gene has CDR1 SGHNT and CDR2 YYREEE (reference sequence). This CDR3 is built from 15 residues. The entire variable domain, with the rest obtained from reference TRBV5-4 and TRBJ1-2, is as follows: ETGVTQSPTHLIKTRGQQVTLRCSSQSGHNTVSWYQQALGQGPQFIFQYYREEENGRGNFPPRFSGLQFPNYSSELNVNALELDDSALYLCASSLGLQGPNGYTFGSGTRLTVV.

The chain carries TRBV18 and TRBJ2-1; TRBD2 aligns across 8 bases. The CDR3 runs 15 residues. V lost 3 bases, J lost 6 bases, and 7 bases stayed unmatched. Germline-derived CDR1 and CDR2 are KGHSH and LQKENI. This CDR3 reads CASSPLAGRINEQFF. The DNA of the CDR3 is TGTGCCAGCTCACCCCTAGCGGGTAGGATCAATGAGCAGTTCTTC.

This rearrangement joins TRBV7-9 to TRBJ2-6; tentatively, D is TRBD1 (5 bases). Germline V gene sequence: CDR1 SEHNR, CDR2 FQNEAQ (reference sequence). The CDR3 covers 17 residues. V was trimmed by 0 bases and J by 4 bases, leaving 13 bases between them. Written as DNA, the CDR3 is TGTGCCAGCAGCTTAGCAACGCAGGGCATAGGGGCCAACGTCCTGACTTTC. Residues: CASSLATQGIGANVLTF.

This chain uses TRBV28 with TRBJ2-1, with D possibly TRBD2 on 7 matching bases. Between the trimmed V and J ends, which lost 5 bases and 9 bases, there was a span of 23 bases. Looked up from germline, CDR1 is MDHEN and CDR2 is SYDVKM. The CDR3 extends over 16 amino acids. The CDR3 bases are TGTGCCAGCAGTCCCTGGGGGGGGGCCACCACTTTTGAGCAGTTCTTC. This translates into CASSPWGGATTFEQFF.

The chain uses TRBV11-2 and TRBJ2-7; 9 positions match TRBD2. V shed 5 bases and J 7 bases; nucleotides not matched to a gene: 12. CDR3 length equals 15 residues. Germline V gene data show CDR1 as SGHAT and CDR2 as FQNNGV. DNA for the CDR3: TGTGCCAGCAGCCCCGCTCGGGGACTAGCTCGTGAGCAGTACTTC. As protein: CASSPARGLAREQYF.

This CDR3 reads CASSPDRAGGYTF. The CDR3 DNA reads TGCGCCAGCAGCCCGGACAGGGCGGGCGGCTACACCTTC. The chain recombines TRBV5-1 with TRBJ1-2, with TRBD1 matching 8 bases. V was clipped by 4 bases and J by 8 bases; unmatched bases: 7. The germline V gene has CDR1 SGHRS and CDR2 YFSETQ. CDR3 length: 13 amino acids. Looking up the rest from reference TRBV5-1 and TRBJ1-2 gives the full variable domain: KAGVTQTPRYLIKTRGQQVTLSCSPISGHRSVSWYQQTPGQGLQFLFEYFSETQRNKGNFPGRFSGRQFSNSRSEMNVSTLELGDSALYLCASSPDRAGGYTFGSGTRLTVV.

The genes are TRBV9 and TRBJ1-1; TRBD1 matches at 8 bases. The CDR3 loop spans 17 amino acids. Germline trimming cut 4 bases from V and 3 bases from J; bases unmatched to any gene: 14. Germline CDR1 SGDLS, CDR2 YYNGEE. In DNA, the CDR3 is TGTGCCAGCAGCAACCGACAGGGGACGCCCCCGGACACTGAAGCTTTCTTT. Its protein is CASSNRQGTPPDTEAFF. Looking up the rest from reference TRBV9 and TRBJ1-1 gives the full variable domain: DSGVTQTPKHLITATGQRVTLRCSPRSGDLSVYWYQQSLDQGLQFLIQYYNGEERAKGNILERFSAQQFPDLHSELNLSSLELGDSALYFCASSNRQGTPPDTEAFFGQGTRLTVV.

With regard to this clone: The sample carries other DNA sequences with the same CDR3. The chain joins TRBV9 to TRBJ2-7; possibly TRBD2 for D (6 bases). Germline V gene lookup returns CDR1 SGDLS and CDR2 YYNGEE. V was clipped by 2 bases and J by 0 bases, with 12 bases between them. CDR3 size: 15 residues. CDR3 loop: CASSVGGTPSYEQYF. The CDR3 DNA is TGTGCCAGCAGCGTGGGCGGGACCCCCTCCTACGAGCAGTACTTC.

The J gene is TRBJ2-3, the V gene TRBV18, with TRBD2 as a possible D gene (6 bases). V lost 3 bases and J 0 bases, leaving 13 bases between the germline ends. Germline V gene sequence: CDR1 KGHSH, CDR2 LQKENI. This CDR3 comprises 16 residues. Here the CDR3 reads CASSPRPAGSTDTQYF. CDR3 nucleotides: TGTGCCAGCTCACCCCGCCCTGCGGGAAGCACAGATACGCAGTATTTT.

The chain combines TRBV27 with TRBJ2-1; possible D gene TRBD1, 6 bases. This CDR3 region has 14 residues. V lost 10 bases and J 8 bases, leaving 21 bases between the germline ends. Looked up from germline, CDR1 is MNHEY and CDR2 is SMNVEV (reference sequence). Written as DNA, the CDR3 is TGTGCCACCTCCCCCAGGGGACGTAACGATGAGCAGTTCTTC. Protein product: CATSPRGRNDEQFF.

V gene TRBV27 combines with J gene TRBJ2-1, with 7 bases fitting TRBD1. V was pared by 7 bases and J by 0 bases, with 9 bases of the junction left unmatched. The CDR3 totals 16 residues. CDR1 and CDR2 from the germline V gene are MNHEY and SMNVEV (reference sequence). The CDR3 sequence is CASKLGPGGSYNEQFF. The CDR3 coding sequence is TGTGCCAGCAAGTTGGGGCCAGGGGGCTCCTACAATGAGCAGTTCTTC.

The genes are TRBV20-1 and TRBJ2-7; D gene ambiguous. CDR1 and CDR2 from the germline V gene are DFQATT and SNEGSKA (reference sequence). The CDR3 has 10 amino acids. CDR3 amino acids: CSVADYEQYF. The CDR3 coding sequence is TGCAGCGTGGCGGACTACGAGCAGTACTTC.

This clone was picked up a small number of times. The chain recombines TRBV5-1 with TRBJ1-5, with 10 positions matching TRBD1. CDR3 length: 17 amino acids. Germline CDR1 SGHRS, CDR2 YFSETQ. The V and J ends lost 0 bases and 2 bases, in that order; junction bases with no gene match: 5. In nucleotides, the CDR3 is TGCGCCAGCAGCTTGGCCCCCGGACAGGGGGGCAATCAGCCCCAGCATTTT. This gives the protein CASSLAPGQGGNQPQHF.

The CDR3 bases are TGTGCCAGCGCTAGCGGAGCCGCCAATACGCAGTATTTT. Its translation: CASASGAANTQYF. The chain links TRBV19 to TRBJ2-3; 7 positions match TRBD2. Per the germline V gene, CDR1 is LNHDA and CDR2 is SQIVND (reference sequence). The trim removed 9 bases at V and 7 bases at J, leaving 10 bases unmatched. The CDR3 covers 13 residues.

For the CDR3, the DNA is TGCGCCAGCAGCAAGACTAGCGGGAGTGGAGCAGAGACCCAGTACTTC. Residues: CASSKTSGSGAETQYF. The chain has TRBV5-1 and TRBJ2-5, with 12 nucleotides matching TRBD2. The CDR3 spans 16 residues. The germline V gene encodes CDR1 SGHRS and CDR2 YFSETQ. Losses at the gene ends were 4 bases for V and 4 bases for J; bases not matched to a gene: 8.

This sequence joins TRBV5-1 and TRBJ2-5; D possibly corresponds to TRBD2 (5 bases). The CDR3 sequence is 15 residues long. Germline CDR1 reads SGHRS; CDR2 reads YFSETQ. Trimming removed 0 bases from V and 4 bases from J, with 13 bases in between. CDR3 in amino acids: CASSLDLARVETQYF. The CDR3 coding sequence is TGCGCCAGCAGCTTGGATCTAGCACGTGTAGAGACCCAGTACTTC.

The V and J genes are TRBV7-9 and TRBJ1-2; no clear D. Between the trimmed V and J ends, which lost 5 bases and 8 bases, there was a span of 18 bases. This CDR3 contains 14 residues. CDR1 and CDR2 (germline): SEHNR, FQNEAQ (reference sequence). The CDR3 sequence: CASSPAGRGRGYTF. For the CDR3, the DNA is TGTGCCAGCAGCCCCGCCGGGAGAGGACGCGGCTACACCTTC.

This clone was picked up one time. The chain is built from TRBV7-2 and TRBJ1-5, with 8 positions matching TRBD1. Germline lookup yields CDR1 SGHTA and CDR2 FQGNSA. The CDR3 contains 16 residues. The V and J ends lost 5 bases and 1 base, in that order; junction bases with no gene match: 7. CDR3 nucleotides: TGTGCCAGCAGCCCCGGGACAGGTTGGAGCAATCAGCCCCAGCATTTT. Protein: CASSPGTGWSNQPQHF.

This rearrangement joins TRBV2 to TRBJ1-2, with TRBD1 identical over 7 bases. The length of the CDR3 is 14 residues. Germline CDR1 and CDR2: SNHLY and FYNNEI. The trim removed 6 bases at V and 5 bases at J, leaving 9 bases unmatched. The CDR3 nucleotides are TGTGCCAGCAGCGCAGGACAGGACGGATATGGCTACACCTTC. Amino acids: CASSAGQDGYGYTF.